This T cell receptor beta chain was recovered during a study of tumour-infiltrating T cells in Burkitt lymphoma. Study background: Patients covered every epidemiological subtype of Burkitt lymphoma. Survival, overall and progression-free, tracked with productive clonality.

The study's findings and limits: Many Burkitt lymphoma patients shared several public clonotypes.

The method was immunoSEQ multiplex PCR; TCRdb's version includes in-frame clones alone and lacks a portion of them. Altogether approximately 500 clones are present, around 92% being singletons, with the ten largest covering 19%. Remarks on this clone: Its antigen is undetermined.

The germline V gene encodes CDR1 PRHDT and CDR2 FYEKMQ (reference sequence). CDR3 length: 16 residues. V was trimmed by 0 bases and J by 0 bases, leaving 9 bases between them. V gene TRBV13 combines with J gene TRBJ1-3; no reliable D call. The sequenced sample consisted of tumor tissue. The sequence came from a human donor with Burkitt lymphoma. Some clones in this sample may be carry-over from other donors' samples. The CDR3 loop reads CASSLGLGSSGNTIYF. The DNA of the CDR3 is TGTGCCAGCAGCTTAGGCCTAGGGAGCTCTGGAAACACCATATATTTT.